What follows are 23 T cell receptor beta chains derived from one specimen sequenced in a study of T-cell reconstitution after alpha-beta-depleted transplantation in children. During its preparation, the TCRbeta library received unique molecular identifiers. Each CDR3 protein gets one entry after TCRdb re-called the PCR reads with MiXCR. Of roughly 160,000 distinct CDR3 sequences listed, 11% are singletons. Sequences were derived from PBMCs, sampled before TCRalphabeta/CD19-depleted stem cell transplant. These receptor sequences come from a boy between 2 and 10 years old with acute myeloid leukemia, due to receive a stem cell transplant.

This chain uses TRBV24-1 with TRBJ1-5, with 7 bases lining up with TRBD1. This CDR3 is 15 amino acids long. V lost 3 bases and J lost 6; bases outside the gene matches: 7. CDR1 and CDR2 (germline): KGHDR, SFDVKD. The CDR3 sequence is CATSDTGTESQPQHF. CDR3 DNA sequence: TGTGCCACCAGTGATACCGGGACAGAGTCTCAGCCCCAGCATTTT.

The chain recombines TRBV7-9 with TRBJ2-1; D might be TRBD1 (5 bases). Trimming stripped 1 base from V and 6 bases from J, with 13 bases between. This CDR3 has 15 residues. Germline loops: CDR1 SEHNR, CDR2 FQNEAQ (reference sequence). CDR3 residues: CASSLVQAKPNEQFF. The CDR3 DNA is TGTGCCAGCAGCTTAGTACAGGCGAAACCCAATGAGCAGTTCTTC.

In this sample, this clonotype turned up many times. V gene TRBV5-1 combines with J gene TRBJ2-3; D remains ambiguous. V was cut by 4 bases and J by 1 base, with 10 bases left in between. Germline V CDR1 and CDR2: SGHRS, YFSETQ. The CDR3 covers 14 residues. The CDR3: CASSQMKRTDTQYF. Here the CDR3 DNA reads TGCGCCAGCAGCCAAATGAAGCGCACAGATACGCAGTATTTT.

This clonotype was detected many times. CDR3 DNA: TGTGCCACGGGACAGGGGAAAGCGGGGGGGCCCCTTGGGCAGTTCTTC. It encodes CATGQGKAGGPLGQFF. The genes are TRBV10-3 and TRBJ2-1; D tentatively reads TRBD1 or TRBD2 (10 bases each). The CDR3 sequence is 16 residues long. The ends were cut back, 10 bases at V and 12 bases at J, with 31 bases in the middle. Germline CDR1 ENHRY, CDR2 SYGVKD.

For this clonotype: Compared with germline, one end of the junction differs, possibly owing to a read error. The chain uses TRBV4-1 and TRBJ1-5, with D perhaps TRBD1 (5 bases). From germline, CDR1 is MGHRA and CDR2 YSYEKL. The CDR3 has 16 amino acids. CDR3 DNA: TGTGCCAGCAGCCACGGACCGGGGAGGGGAACTCAGCCCCAGCATTTT. Encoded protein: CASSHGPGRGTQPQHF.

This clonotype was counted many times. This rearrangement joins TRBV10-3 to TRBJ1-1; no reliable D call. Trimming stripped 0 bases from V and 6 bases from J, with 5 bases between. Germline V lookup: CDR1 ENHRY, CDR2 SYGVKD. CDR3 length: 12 residues. The chain's CDR3 is CAISESRAEAFF. The CDR3 DNA sequence: TGTGCCATCAGTGAGTCGAGAGCTGAAGCTTTCTTT.

This clonotype was counted ten times or more. V usage is TRBV29-1 and J usage is TRBJ2-2; D is uncertain. V dropped 5 bases and J dropped 7 bases, with 20 bases sitting between them. The CDR3 is made up of 15 amino acids. CDR1 is SQVTM, CDR2 ANQGSEA, per germline. Here the CDR3 reads CSVRFPASVGGELFF. The CDR3 nucleotides read TGCAGCGTTCGATTTCCCGCCAGCGTAGGCGGGGAGCTGTTTTTT.

For this clonotype: A much larger clone sits a single nucleotide away, making a read error possible. The chain is built from TRBV6-1 and TRBJ1-4; TRBD1 is a possible D gene (5 bases). Trimming took off 1 base at V and 4 bases at J, with 16 bases between the two ends. CDR3 length: 17 residues. Germline V gene data show CDR1 as MNHNS and CDR2 as SASEGT. The chain's CDR3 is CASSEGPPDRGNEKLFF. As DNA, the CDR3 is TGTGCCAGCAGTGAAGGTCCCCCAGACAGAGGTAATGAAAAACTGTTTTTT.

This clonotype was found many times. This chain connects TRBV5-1 to TRBJ1-2; possibly TRBD1 for D (6 bases). V gave up 4 bases and J gave up 2 bases, with 18 bases separating them. There are 16 residues in the CDR3. The germline gives CDR1 SGHRS, CDR2 YFSETQ. The CDR3 nucleotides read TGCGCCAGCAGCCCGAATCCGGGACAAAGCAACTATGGCTACACCTTC. Amino acids: CASSPNPGQSNYGYTF.

This clonotype was picked up many times. J is TRBJ2-7 and V is TRBV11-2; D not resolved. The CDR3 covers 13 residues. Germline loops: CDR1 SGHAT, CDR2 FQNNGV. V gave up 5 bases and J gave up 0 bases, with 8 bases separating them. The DNA for the CDR3 is TGTGCCAGCAGCAGAATAAGCTCCTACGAGCAGTACTTC. It yields the protein CASSRISSYEQYF.

This clonotype was found many times. The chain joins TRBV19 to TRBJ2-4; 9 positions match TRBD1. Germline CDR1 LNHDA, CDR2 SQIVND (reference sequence). The V gene end was trimmed by 8 bases and the J gene end by 5 bases; junction bases not matched to a gene: 4. This CDR3 region has 13 residues. The CDR3 spells CASLRTGENIQYF. The CDR3 DNA sequence: TGTGCCAGTTTAAGGACAGGGGAAAACATTCAGTACTTC.

Many counts were recorded for this clonotype. Germline is not matched at one junction end, which may reflect a read error. This chain connects TRBV15 to TRBJ2-1, with D tentatively TRBD2 (5 bases). CDR3 length equals 13 residues. Germline V gene data show CDR1 as LNHNV and CDR2 as YYDKDF (reference sequence). The CDR3 loop reads CATSRDSRLATIF. The CDR3 region has the DNA TGTGCCACCAGCAGGGACTCCCGGCTAGCAACAATCTTC. Drawing the rest from reference TRBV15 and TRBJ2-1, the complete variable domain is DAMVIQNPRYQVTQFGKPVTLSCSQTLNHNVMYWYQQKSSQAPKLLFHYYDKDFNNEADTPDNFQSRRPNTSFCFLDIRSPGLGDTAMYLCATSRDSRLATIFGPGTRLTVL.

Many counts were recorded for this clonotype. The chain carries TRBV28 and TRBJ1-2, with a tentative D call TRBD1 (5 bases). CDR3 length equals 14 residues. Germline CDR1 reads MDHEN; CDR2 reads SYDVKM. Trimming shortened V by 4 bases and J by 4 bases, and 13 bases separated the two germline ends. CDR3 protein: CASSSGRTFYGYTF. The CDR3, as DNA: TGTGCCAGCAGTTCAGGGAGGACATTCTATGGCTACACCTTC.

This clonotype was recorded many times. The CDR3 DNA sequence: TGTGCCAGCAGCTTAGCTGGGGTCCTGGCACCCCTCCACTTT. Its protein is CASSLAGVLAPLHF. The chain joins TRBV7-6 to TRBJ1-6; D is unresolved. This CDR3 comprises 14 residues. V was shortened by 0 bases and J by 11 bases, with 11 bases between the two germline ends. The germline gives CDR1 SGHVS, CDR2 FNYEAQ.

For this clonotype: One base away lies a much larger clone, so this may be a sequencing read error. This chain links TRBV7-6 with TRBJ1-2; 8 nucleotides agree with TRBD1. CDR3 length: 13 residues. CDR1 is SGHVS, CDR2 FNYEAQ, per germline. Germline trimming cut 6 bases from V and 12 bases from J; bases unmatched to any gene: 12. This chain's CDR3 is CASSRQQGEGDTF. The CDR3 DNA is TGTGCCAGCAGTCGACAACAGGGGGAGGGCGACACCTTC.

As regards this clonotype: One end of the junction is discordant with germline, which a read error may explain. The chain combines TRBV29-1 with TRBJ2-7; tentative D call: TRBD2 (5 bases). CDR1 SQVTM and CDR2 ANQGSEA come from the germline V gene. This CDR3 has 16 amino acids. CDR3 residues: CSVEDPSSESSYELYF. The CDR3 region has the DNA TGCAGCGTTGAAGACCCCAGTAGCGAGAGCTCCTACGAGCTGTACTTC.

This clonotype was observed at least ten times. The CDR3 DNA sequence: TGCAGTGCTACCGTAGCGGGACGCACAGATACGCAGTATTTT. Translation gives CSATVAGRTDTQYF. The chain couples TRBV20-1 to TRBJ2-3; TRBD2 matches 8 bases. The CDR3 totals 14 residues. V dropped 4 bases and J dropped 1; count of bases not matched to a gene: 4. CDR1 is DFQATT, CDR2 SNEGSKA, per germline (reference sequence).

This clonotype was picked up many times. V and J are TRBV5-1 and TRBJ2-5, with 8 bases matching TRBD2. Trimming removed 0 bases from V and 4 bases from J; junction bases left unmatched: 11. In germline, CDR1 is SGHRS, CDR2 YFSETQ. CDR3 length equals 17 residues. The CDR3: CASSLAPGGGGGETQYF. DNA for the CDR3: TGCGCCAGCAGCTTGGCCCCCGGGGGGGGCGGTGGAGAGACCCAGTACTTC.

This clonotype was recorded many times. The CDR3 coding sequence is TGTGCCAGCAGCTTGGATCCAGATACGCAGTATTTT. Its translation is CASSLDPDTQYF. This chain joins TRBV5-4 and TRBJ2-3; no definite D call. V was trimmed by 0 bases and J by 4 bases, leaving 3 bases between them. The CDR3 extends over 12 amino acids. In germline, CDR1 is SGHNT, CDR2 YYREEE (reference sequence). The full variable domain, its missing parts supplied by reference TRBV5-4 and TRBJ2-3, is ETGVTQSPTHLIKTRGQQVTLRCSSQSGHNTVSWYQQALGQGPQFIFQYYREEENGRGNFPPRFSGLQFPNYSSELNVNALELDDSALYLCASSLDPDTQYFGPGTRLTVL.

This clonotype has ten or more counts. This sequence joins TRBV28 and TRBJ1-3; D remains ambiguous. V lost 6 bases, J lost 2 bases, and 14 bases lay in between. This CDR3 spans 15 amino acids. Germline V gene sequence: CDR1 MDHEN, CDR2 SYDVKM. CDR3 DNA: TGTGCCAGCAGCCTCGTCTGGGGTACTGGAAACACCATATATTTT. This encodes CASSLVWGTGNTIYF.

At least ten counts were recorded for this clonotype. This rearrangement joins TRBV7-6 to TRBJ1-4, with D hard to call. Trimming took off 5 bases at V and 3 bases at J, with 16 bases between the two ends. Germline-derived CDR1 and CDR2 are SGHVS and FNYEAQ. This CDR3 region has 16 residues. The CDR3 loop is CASSDAPGSANEKLFF. The CDR3 DNA follows: TGTGCCAGCAGCGACGCCCCGGGGTCGGCTAATGAAAAACTGTTTTTT.

This clonotype was found a few times. The rearrangement joins TRBV20-1 to TRBJ1-1; D is ambiguous. CDR3 length equals 13 residues. Germline lookup yields CDR1 DFQATT and CDR2 SNEGSKA (reference sequence). V was shortened by 6 bases and J by 1 base, with 12 bases between the two germline ends. The CDR3 loop reads CSAWVSQNTEAFF. The DNA of the CDR3 is TGCAGTGCCTGGGTTTCCCAGAACACTGAAGCTTTCTTT.

This clonotype was recorded at least ten times. The CDR3 protein is CSARDPILWGFGYTF. DNA for the CDR3: TGCAGTGCTAGAGATCCGATCCTGTGGGGGTTTGGCTACACCTTC. The V and J genes are TRBV20-1 and TRBJ1-2, with D perhaps matching TRBD1 (5 bases). Per germline, CDR1 DFQATT and CDR2 SNEGSKA (reference sequence). CDR3 length: 15 residues. V lost 0 bases and J 7 bases, leaving 18 bases between the germline ends.